This record covers a single T cell receptor beta chain. Germline lookup yields CDR1 ENHRY and CDR2 SYGVKD. V shed 7 bases, J shed 5 bases, and the junction held 8 bases outside the gene matches. CDR3 size: 14 residues. The sample is drawn from a study of blood T cell repertoires in COVID-19. Sequenced by immunoSEQ multiplex PCR; TCRdb stores in-frame clones only, minus some. The data contain over 350,000 clones, 85% to 90% of them singletons. The genes are TRBV10-3 and TRBJ1-1; 9 bases map to TRBD1. The origin of this receptor is a woman aged 30 to 39 with acute or convalescent COVID-19. The specimen was peripheral blood. The CDR3, as DNA: TGTGCCATCACCGGGGACAGGGTGGGGACTGAAGCTTTCTTT. It translates to CAITGDRVGTEAFF.